This entry lists 8 T cell receptor beta chains sequenced from one sample in a study of T-cell memory formation after mild COVID-19. TCRdb re-called the 5' RACE reads through MiXCR, storing one row per CDR3 protein. The sample includes about 360,000 distinct CDR3 sequences, 13% to 15% of them seen just once. The sample comprised PBMCs or a T cell subset sorted from them (not recorded which). The receptors were sampled from a man in his late teens or twenties who had mild COVID-19 (a few samples of this study predate the infection). Cell type and time point are not known.

The rearrangement links TRBV20-1 to TRBJ2-7; the D gene is possibly TRBD1 (6 bases). From germline, CDR1 is DFQATT and CDR2 SNEGSKA (reference sequence). V was trimmed by 0 bases and J by 0 bases, leaving 9 bases between them. This CDR3 region has 14 residues. The CDR3 is CSARDQGSSYEQYV. The CDR3 bases are TGCAGTGCTAGAGATCAGGGGAGCTCCTACGAGCAGTACGTC.

In this sample, this clonotype turned up a few times. The rearrangement links TRBV7-2 to TRBJ1-5; D is ambiguous. The CDR3 totals 11 residues. Looked up from germline, CDR1 is SGHTA and CDR2 is FQGNSA. The ends were cut back, 3 bases at V and 13 bases at J, with 10 bases in the middle. The CDR3 nucleotides read TGTGCCAGCAGCTTGGGCAGACGACAGCATTTT. It translates to CASSLGRRQHF.

The chain has TRBV5-1 and TRBJ2-3; 9 bases map to TRBD2. This CDR3 is built from 16 residues. V shed 5 bases, J shed 7 bases, and the junction held 14 bases outside the gene matches. Germline lookup yields CDR1 SGHRS and CDR2 YFSETQ. The CDR3 region is CASRPQTGLARNTQYF. The CDR3, as DNA: TGCGCCAGCAGACCTCAAACGGGACTAGCAAGGAATACGCAGTATTTT. Supplemented by reference TRBV5-1 and TRBJ2-3, the full variable domain reads KAGVTQTPRYLIKTRGQQVTLSCSPISGHRSVSWYQQTPGQGLQFLFEYFSETQRNKGNFPGRFSGRQFSNSRSEMNVSTLELGDSALYLCASRPQTGLARNTQYFGPGTRLTVL.

This clonotype was observed a few times. CDR3 sequence: CASSFGATAYEQYF. In DNA, the CDR3 is TGTGCCAGCAGCTTTGGAGCGACAGCCTACGAGCAGTACTTC. The rearrangement links TRBV7-2 to TRBJ2-7; tentatively, D is TRBD1 (5 bases). CDR1 SGHTA and CDR2 FQGNSA come from the germline V gene. CDR3 length: 14 amino acids. V was cut by 3 bases and J by 2 bases, with 11 bases left in between.

This clonotype was detected only a few times. The V and J genes are TRBV5-4 and TRBJ2-3; D call uncertain. The V and J ends lost 1 base and 6 bases respectively, with 9 bases between them. In germline, CDR1 is SGHNT, CDR2 YYREEE (reference sequence). The CDR3 is made up of 13 amino acids. The CDR3 protein is CASSLFGADTQYF. Here the CDR3 DNA reads TGTGCCAGCAGCTTGTTCGGTGCGGATACGCAGTATTTT.

The gene calls are TRBV18 and TRBJ1-5; D ambiguous. The CDR3 runs to 13 residues. V gave up 2 bases and J gave up 4 bases, with 6 bases separating them. Germline lookup yields CDR1 KGHSH and CDR2 LQKENI. CDR3 coding DNA: TGTGCCAGCTCACCAGCCCGAAATCAGCCCCAGCATTTT. This gives the protein CASSPARNQPQHF. Looking up the rest from reference TRBV18 and TRBJ1-5 gives the full variable domain: NAGVMQNPRHLVRRRGQEARLRCSPMKGHSHVYWYRQLPEEGLKFMVYLQKENIIDESGMPKERFSAEFPKEGPSILRIQQVVRGDSAAYFCASSPARNQPQHFGDGTRLSIL.

This clonotype occurred a few times. The CDR3 DNA reads as TGTGCCAGCAGTTCCCGGGAGACAGGGTCTGGCTACACCTTC. Residues: CASSSRETGSGYTF. The chain joins TRBV12-3 or TRBV12-4 to TRBJ1-2; 7 positions agree with TRBD1. After removal of 4 bases from V and 7 bases from J, the junction contained 9 bases not matched to a gene. The CDR3 spans 14 residues.

This clonotype has only a few counts. The CDR3 region is CASSPGALNTEAFF. CDR3 nucleotides: TGTGCCAGCAGTCCCGGGGCATTGAACACTGAAGCTTTCTTT. This sequence joins TRBV12-3 or TRBV12-4 and TRBJ1-1, with D possibly being TRBD1 (5 bases). With 5 bases removed from V and 0 bases from J, the gap between germline ends came to 10 bases. The length of the CDR3 is 14 residues.